Listed below are T cell receptor beta chains from one sample, sequenced in a study of T cell repertoires in cytomegalovirus infection. One entry per CDR3 protein results from TCRdb running MiXCR on the reads. The sample consists of under 850,000 distinct CDR3 sequences, 35% to 45% of them appearing once. The material sequenced was PBMCs. The receptors stem from a human donor in good health (CMV status not recorded). Some clones in this sample may be carry-over from other donors' samples. The CDR3 runs from the conserved cysteine through the conserved F or W. A D gene is named only where the DNA matches it firmly. Not every row has a clone size; where given, it reads once, few, many or a size class.

TRBD1,TRBV6-5,NA,TRBJ2-7,TGTGCCAGCAGTGAGACCGGGACAGGGTGGGGCGAGCAGTACTTC,CASSETGTGWGEQYF
TRBD1,TRBV5-6,NA,TRBJ1-1,TGTGCCAGCAGCTTGGAGGCAGCAGGGGGCGGTGAAGCTTTCTTT,CASSLEAAGGGEAFF
TRBD2,TRBV6-6,once,TRBJ2-5,TGTGCCCGCAGGAGGACTAGCGGATCAGAGACCCAGTACTTC,CARRRTSGSETQYF
TRBD1,TRBV20-1,NA,TRBJ1-2,TGCAGTGCTAGAGATCAGGGACAGGGGAGGAACTATGGCTACACCTTC,CSARDQGQGRNYGYTF
NA,TRBV6-5,once,TRBJ1-5,TGTGCCAGCAGCCCGGACGGAGCTCAGCCCCAGCATTTT,CASSPDGAQPQHF
TRBD1,TRBV5-1,few,TRBJ1-6,TGCGCCAGCACCATGGGACAGCAAAATTCACCCCTCCACTTT,CASTMGQQNSPLHF
NA,TRBV28,once,TRBJ1-6,TGTGCCAGCAGGGCGACTGCGGACCAACGTATGCGAGATTCACCCCTCCACTTT,CASRATADQRMRDSPLHF
NA,TRBV5-4,NA,TRBJ2-1,TGTGCCAGCAGTTACCGGGACGGATACAATGAGCAGTTCTTC,CASSYRDGYNEQFF
NA,TRBV2,NA,TRBJ1-6,TGTGCCAGCAGACGAAGTCAGGGGCGGTCACCAAATAATTCACCCCTCCACTTT,CASRRSQGRSPNNSPLHF
TRBD1,TRBV2,few,TRBJ2-2,TGTGCCAGCAGTGCCCAGGGGGCCAACACCGGGGAGCTGTTTTTT,CASSAQGANTGELFF
NA,TRBV24-1,NA,TRBJ2-1,TGTGCCACCAGTGATTTGTCTCGACAGGAGCATGAGCAGTTCTTC,CATSDLSRQEHEQFF
NA,TRBV19,NA,TRBJ1-2,TGTGCCAGTAGGAGTATCTCTACCAGAACCCGGTATGGCTACACCTTC,CASRSISTRTRYGYTF
TRBD2,TRBV25-1,NA,TRBJ2-1,TGTGCCAGCAGGGGGGCCGGGACTAGCGGGAAGCGAAGGTGGTTCGATGAGCAGTTCTTC,CASRGAGTSGKRRWFDEQFF
NA,TRBV28,NA,TRBJ1-5,TGTGCCAGCAGTTTCGGGGGCGTAACCCAGCATTTT,CASSFGGVTQHF
TRBD2,TRBV6-1,NA,TRBJ2-1,TGTGCCAGCAGCCCCGGGACTAGCGGGAGGGGGTTCTACAATGAGCAGTTCTTC,CASSPGTSGRGFYNEQFF
NA,TRBV19,NA,TRBJ1-3,TGTGCCTGCTCACTTAACTCTGGAAACACCATATATTTT,CACSLNSGNTIYF
NA,TRBV4-2,NA,TRBJ1-3,TGTGCCAGCAGCCAAGACGGGGGGCAATTTCGCTCTGGAAACACCATATATTTT,CASSQDGGQFRSGNTIYF
NA,TRBV11-2,NA,TRBJ2-2,TGTGCCAGCAGCTTAATAAGGGGGGCGATCGCCGGGGAGCTGTTTTTT,CASSLIRGAIAGELFF
NA,TRBV20-1,NA,TRBJ2-1,TGCAGTGCTAGAGATGAGTCTTCCGGGACTTATAATGAGCAGTTCTTC,CSARDESSGTYNEQFF
TRBD1,TRBV7-2,NA,TRBJ2-1,TGTGCCAGCAGCCACGACAGGGTTCGCAATGTGCAGTTCTTC,CASSHDRVRNVQFF
NA,TRBV20-1,NA,TRBJ1-5,TGCAGTGCTAGTGATTGGGCTGATCAGCCCCAGCATTTT,CSASDWADQPQHF
NA,TRBV7-8,many,TRBJ1-5,TGTGCCAGCAGCTTAGGATTGGACAGAGGCAATCAGCCCCAGCATTTT,CASSLGLDRGNQPQHF
NA,TRBV19,NA,TRBJ2-2,TGTGCCAGTACGCCGGCGGGACGGGGTAACACCGGGGAGCTGTTTTTT,CASTPAGRGNTGELFF
TRBD2,TRBV7-2,many,TRBJ2-1,TGTGCCAGCAGCTTAGAACGAGCGGGAGTCTACAATGAGCAGTTCTTC,CASSLERAGVYNEQFF
TRBD1,TRBV27,NA,TRBJ2-7,TGTGCCAGCAGTTCGGGGACAGGGGGCTCCGAGCAGTACTTC,CASSSGTGGSEQYF
TRBD1,TRBV7-6,NA,TRBJ1-1,TGTTCCAGCAGCGTAACCCGGGACAGGCGTACTGAAGATTTCTTT,CSSSVTRDRRTEDFF
TRBD2,TRBV12-3/TRBV12-4,NA,TRBJ2-3,TGTGCCAGCAGTTTAGGGGGGGCTAGCGGGGGCCAGTATTTT,CASSLGGASGGQYF
TRBD1,TRBV7-2,few,TRBJ1-1,TGTGCCAGCAGCATCCTCGCAGGGGGGGGAGGGACTGAAGCTTTCTTT,CASSILAGGGGTEAFF
TRBD2,TRBV7-8,many,TRBJ2-3,TGTGCCAGCAGCCCTAGTGTAATAGGTAGCGGGGGCACAGATACGCAGTATTTT,CASSPSVIGSGGTDTQYF
NA,TRBV7-2,NA,TRBJ2-7,TGTGCCAGCAGCCCGGGGCGGGACTCGATCTACGAGCAGTACTTC,CASSPGRDSIYEQYF
TRBD1,TRBV2,few,TRBJ1-6,TGTGCCAGCAGGTCGTCCCGGGACAGGAGCTCCTATAATTCACCCCTCCACTTT,CASRSSRDRSSYNSPLHF
NA,TRBV4-1,NA,TRBJ1-6,TGCGCCAGCAGCCAAGAGCTGGCGGACTATAATTCACCCCTCCACTTT,CASSQELADYNSPLHF
TRBD1,TRBV12-3/TRBV12-4,NA,TRBJ2-6,TGTGCCAGCAGTCGAGGACAGGGGGACTCTGGGGCCAACGTCCTGACTTTC,CASSRGQGDSGANVLTF
NA,TRBV12-3/TRBV12-4,few,TRBJ2-1,TGTGCCAGCAGGCTCCTCAATGAGCAGTTCTTC,CASRLLNEQFF
NA,TRBV19,NA,TRBJ1-1,TGTGCCAGTAGTATGGTCCCCGACAATCCGAACACTGAAGCTTTCTTT,CASSMVPDNPNTEAFF
TRBD2,TRBV6-1,NA,TRBJ2-1,TGTGCCAGCAGTGCCCTAGCGGGAGTGCATGAGCAGTTCTTC,CASSALAGVHEQFF
NA,TRBV30,NA,TRBJ2-1,TGTGCCTGGAGTGTGTTCAGGGACTCCTACAATGAGCAGTTCTTC,CAWSVFRDSYNEQFF
NA,TRBV7-2,many,TRBJ2-7,TGTGCCAGCAGCTTAACCGTAGGCTACGAGCAGTACTTC,CASSLTVGYEQYF
NA,TRBV10-3,NA,TRBJ2-3,TGTGCCATCAGTGGACTTCGCACAGATACGCAGTATTTT,CAISGLRTDTQYF
TRBD1,TRBV3-1,many,TRBJ1-5,TGTGCCAGCAGGAAAACAGGGGATAGCAATCAGCCCCAGCATTTT,CASRKTGDSNQPQHF
NA,TRBV6-6,few,TRBJ1-5,TGTGCCAGCAGCAACGGTGCGTACAAGGGCAATCAGCCCCAGCATTTT,CASSNGAYKGNQPQHF
NA,TRBV7-2,many,TRBJ2-7,TGTGCCAGCAGCCGGGGCAGAACCTACGAGCAGTACTTC,CASSRGRTYEQYF
TRBD1,TRBV28,few,TRBJ1-6,TGTGCCAGCAGTTTATACAGGGGCGTTCGTTATAATTCACCCCTCCACTTT,CASSLYRGVRYNSPLHF
NA,TRBV5-6,NA,TRBJ1-1,TGTGTCAGCAGCTTGACACAGGGCGTAGCTTTCTTT,CVSSLTQGVAFF
NA,TRBV7-8,many,TRBJ2-7,TGTGCCAGCAGCTTAGCGGCTGGCTATTCCTACGAGCAGTACTTC,CASSLAAGYSYEQYF
NA,TRBV7-6,NA,TRBJ1-1,TGTGCCAGCAGCTTAGTAGACGAACAGGGACCGAACACTGAAGCTTTCTTT,CASSLVDEQGPNTEAFF
NA,TRBV15,NA,TRBJ1-5,TGTGCCACCAGCGTCGGACGGCACAATCAGCCCCAGCATTTT,CATSVGRHNQPQHF